The source of this TCR beta chain is a study of shared clonotypes between healthy human individuals. Study-level information: The donor pool was made up of two women and a few men aged 18 to 49. Per-donor plates numbered three CD4 naive, three CD4 memory, two CD8 naive and one CD8 memory.

Details on this clone: What it recognizes is unknown.

The CDR3 runs to 15 residues. Per the germline V gene, CDR1 is SGHTA and CDR2 is FQGNSA. V was trimmed by 4 bases and J by 1 base, leaving 10 bases between them. Using immunoSEQ multiplex PCR, the repertoire was profiled, and TCRdb retains in-frame clones only, with some absent. The sample lists millions of clones; roughly 94% were seen once. Memory CD4+ cells were the fraction left after CD45RA+ naive selection. Regarding the study as a whole: Clonotypes shared by all four sorted-subset donors had higher generation probabilities than non-shared clonotypes.

What was sequenced was naive CD4+ T cells sorted from blood. The subset denotes: CD45RA+ positively selected. The chain employs TRBV7-2 and TRBJ2-2; no firm D call. This TCR came from a man between 18 and 29 years old in good health. The CDR3 region has the DNA TGTGCCAGCAGCTCCGGACGGCGGAACACCGGGGAGCTGTTTTTT. It translates to CASSSGRRNTGELFF. Variable domain in full (rest from reference TRBV7-2 and TRBJ2-2): GAGVSQSPSNKVTEKGKDVELRCDPISGHTALYWYRQSLGQGLEFLIYFQGNSAPDKSGLPSDRFSAERTGGSVSTLTIQRTQQEDSAVYLCASSSGRRNTGELFFGEGSRLTVL.